This passage covers 32 T cell receptor beta chains from one sample sequenced in a study of blood T cell repertoires in COVID-19 (dated by TCRdb to 2020 to 2021). Library creation used the immunoSEQ multiplex PCR assay. TCRdb carries this immuneACCESS record with in-frame sequences only. Its versions omit some clonotypes, under half of them owing to an unresolved V gene in the studies checked, with the rest unexplained. The sample table shows 150,000 to 200,000 clones, and roughly 85% are seen once. Approximately 9% of the sample rests with the top ten. Sequenced sample: PBMCs or T cells enriched from blood (not recorded which). The source of these receptors is a woman between 18 and 30 years old who had recovered from COVID-19.

The chain links TRBV5-1 to TRBJ2-7; possibly TRBD2 for D (5 bases). V lost 1 base to trimming and J lost 7 bases, with 15 bases between them. The CDR3 sequence is 14 residues long. Germline CDR1 is SGHRS and CDR2 is YFSETQ. The chain's CDR3 is CASSLSGASGEQYF. The CDR3 nucleotides are TGCGCCAGCAGCTTGTCTGGTGCATCGGGGGAGCAGTACTTC.

The V gene is TRBV4-1, the J gene TRBJ2-7; TRBD1 aligns across 8 bases. The CDR3 is 17 residues long. Losses at the gene ends were 0 bases for V and 3 bases for J; bases not matched to a gene: 10. CDR1 and CDR2 from the germline V gene are MGHRA and YSYEKL. The CDR3 DNA follows: TGCGCCAGCAGCCAAGAACCGACAGGGGTCGGCTACTACGAGCAGTACTTC. Protein product: CASSQEPTGVGYYEQYF.

The rearrangement links TRBV7-2 to TRBJ1-4; 8 nucleotides match TRBD1. V was pared by 0 bases and J by 13 bases, with 4 bases of the junction left unmatched. Germline V CDR1 and CDR2: SGHTA, FQGNSA. There are 13 residues in the CDR3. CDR3 sequence reads: CASSLALQGGLFF. The DNA of the CDR3 is TGTGCCAGCAGCTTAGCGCTACAGGGGGGACTGTTTTTT.

The chain combines TRBV28 with TRBJ2-1, with TRBD1 identical over 8 bases. The CDR3 covers 15 residues. The V gene's germline CDR1 is MDHEN and CDR2 SYDVKM. Germline trimming cut 2 bases from V and 6 bases from J; bases unmatched to any gene: 6. The DNA of the CDR3 is TGTGCCAGCAGTTTAGGGGACAGGCTGGGCAATGAGCAGTTCTTC. This sequence encodes CASSLGDRLGNEQFF. The full variable domain, completed using reference TRBV28 and TRBJ2-1, is DVKVTQSSRYLVKRTGEKVFLECVQDMDHENMFWYRQDPGLGLRLIYFSYDVKMKEKGDIPEGYSVSREKKERFSLILESASTNQTSMYLCASSLGDRLGNEQFFGPGTRLTVL.

Written as DNA, the CDR3 is TGCGCCAGCAGCCAAGGGGTCGAGGGCCCCAATCAGCCCCAGCATTTT. Translated, it gives CASSQGVEGPNQPQHF. This chain joins TRBV4-1 and TRBJ1-5; D is undetermined. The CDR3 is 16 amino acids. The V and J ends lost 1 base and 3 bases respectively, with 13 bases between them. The germline V gene has CDR1 MGHRA and CDR2 YSYEKL.

The J gene is TRBJ2-5, the V gene TRBV9, with a possible D match to TRBD2 (6 bases). The V gene's germline CDR1 is SGDLS and CDR2 YYNGEE. The CDR3 loop spans 11 amino acids. Trimming stripped 5 bases from V and 5 bases from J, with 7 bases between. DNA for the CDR3: TGTGCCAGCAGTGGGGGGGAGACCCAGTACTTC. This codes for CASSGGETQYF.

The V and J genes are TRBV5-6 and TRBJ1-1; no clear D. The CDR3 covers 13 residues. CDR1 is SGHDT, CDR2 YYEEEE, per germline. V was pared by 4 bases and J by 2 bases, with 9 bases between. Here the CDR3 DNA reads TGTGCCAGCAGCGATGTACAAAACACTGAAGCTTTCTTT. As protein: CASSDVQNTEAFF.

The rearrangement uses TRBV10-3 and TRBJ1-1, with 12 bases aligning to TRBD1. The CDR3 covers 17 residues. J lost 4 bases, V lost 2 bases, and 8 bases had no gene match. Germline lookup yields CDR1 ENHRY and CDR2 SYGVKD. The CDR3 sequence: CAISERKGTGGFTEAFF. DNA of the CDR3: TGTGCCATCAGTGAGCGAAAAGGGACAGGGGGCTTCACTGAAGCTTTCTTT.

The chain joins TRBV5-1 to TRBJ1-1, with TRBD1 matching 7 bases. The CDR3 extends over 17 amino acids. Germline-derived CDR1 and CDR2 are SGHRS and YFSETQ. Trimming took 0 bases from V and 3 from J; bases not matched to a gene: 11. CDR3 nucleotides: TGCGCCAGCAGCTTGGTGAGACAGGGCCCATCAGACACTGAAGCTTTCTTT. It encodes CASSLVRQGPSDTEAFF.

V and J are TRBV10-3 and TRBJ1-2; 10 nucleotides line up with TRBD1. The ends lost 6 bases at V and 3 bases at J; junction bases unmatched: 4. The V gene's germline CDR1 is ENHRY and CDR2 SYGVKD. The CDR3 extends over 14 amino acids. The CDR3 nucleotides are TGTGCCATCAGCGATGGACAGGGGGACTATGGCTACACCTTC. Translated, it gives CAISDGQGDYGYTF.

The V call is TRBV27, the J call TRBJ1-6; no clear D. Germline V gene sequence: CDR1 MNHEY, CDR2 SMNVEV (reference sequence). The CDR3 is made up of 16 amino acids. V lost 1 base, J lost 7 bases, and 14 bases lay in between. The CDR3 here is CASSLLGSPINSPLHF. The CDR3 DNA reads TGTGCCAGCAGTTTATTGGGGAGCCCCATCAATTCACCCCTCCACTTT.

The DNA for the CDR3 is TGTGCCAGCAGCGTAGCTGGGATCTCGGGGAGAGACACCGGGGAGCTGTTTTTT. Translating gives CASSVAGISGRDTGELFF. This chain links TRBV9 with TRBJ2-2; D may be TRBD2 (5 bases). V gave up 0 bases and J gave up 3 bases, with 18 bases separating them. The CDR3 has 18 residues. Germline-derived CDR1 and CDR2 are SGDLS and YYNGEE.

V and J are TRBV20-1 and TRBJ1-4; D uncertain. The CDR3 is 11 amino acids. CDR1 DFQATT and CDR2 SNEGSKA come from the germline V gene (reference sequence). The germline V and J ends were trimmed by 6 bases and 4 bases, with 6 bases remaining between them. CDR3 DNA: TGCAGTGCACTGATTAATGAAAAACTGTTTTTT. It specifies CSALINEKLFF.

V is TRBV5-1 and J is TRBJ1-1; D unclear. Between the trimmed V and J ends, which lost 0 bases and 0 bases, there was a span of 12 bases. Germline values: CDR1 SGHRS, CDR2 YFSETQ. This CDR3 comprises 16 residues. CDR3 in DNA: TGCGCCAGCAGCTTGGGTGTCAGGTGGGTGAACACTGAAGCTTTCTTT. Protein sequence: CASSLGVRWVNTEAFF.

This chain uses TRBV2 with TRBJ2-5; 8 bases are a match to TRBD2. This CDR3 is built from 14 residues. CDR1 and CDR2 from the germline V gene are SNHLY and FYNNEI. V shed 5 bases, J shed 5 bases, and the junction held 7 bases outside the gene matches. In DNA, the CDR3 is TGTGCCAGCAGTCCCCCGGGCGGGGGGGAGACCCAGTACTTC. Its translation is CASSPPGGGETQYF.

The chain uses TRBV10-3 and TRBJ1-4; 7 nucleotides align to TRBD1. The length of the CDR3 is 13 residues. CDR1 ENHRY and CDR2 SYGVKD come from the germline V gene. V was clipped by 10 bases and J by 0 bases; unmatched bases: 2. CDR3 amino acids: CASGTATNEKLFF. CDR3 sequence (DNA): TGTGCCAGCGGGACAGCAACTAATGAAAAACTGTTTTTT.

The chain uses TRBV7-2 and TRBJ1-6; 7 nucleotides line up with TRBD1. This CDR3 is built from 16 residues. Germline V gene data show CDR1 as SGHTA and CDR2 as FQGNSA. V was clipped by 3 bases and J by 10 bases; unmatched bases: 12. In DNA, the CDR3 is TGTGCCAGCAGCTTGGGACAGTCATCTACGGGGTCACCCCTCCACTTT. Its translation: CASSLGQSSTGSPLHF.

This clone was recorded once. The V gene is TRBV7-6, the J gene TRBJ2-2, with 7 bases aligning to TRBD2. Losses at the gene ends were 0 bases for V and 1 base for J; bases not matched to a gene: 2. This CDR3 is 16 amino acids long. The germline CDR1 and CDR2 sequences are SGHVS and FNYEAQ. CDR3 DNA: TGTGCCAGCAGCTTAGCTTTAGCGGGGAACACCGGGGAGCTGTTTTTT. This translates into CASSLALAGNTGELFF.

The chain has TRBV6-2 or TRBV6-3 and TRBJ2-7; tentatively, D is TRBD1 (6 bases). The CDR3 is 14 residues long. Germline V gene sequence: CDR1 MNHEY, CDR2 SVGEGT. V gave up 2 bases and J gave up 8 bases, with 16 bases separating them. The CDR3 is CASSYLNDRIQQYF. As DNA, the CDR3 is TGTGCCAGCAGTTACCTAAACGACAGGATCCAGCAGTACTTC.

The CDR3 protein is CASSMGTNNSPLHF. CDR3 DNA sequence: TGTGCCAGTAGTATGGGGACAAATAATTCACCCCTCCACTTT. The chain couples TRBV19 to TRBJ1-6, with D maybe TRBD1 (6 bases). The CDR3 length is 14 residues. The germline CDR1 and CDR2 sequences are LNHDA and SQIVND (reference sequence). V was pared by 3 bases and J by 5 bases, with 8 bases between.

The V gene is TRBV7-8, the J gene TRBJ1-1; D unclear. The CDR3 consists of 16 residues. V was pared by 5 bases and J by 0 bases, with 16 bases between. The germline CDR1 and CDR2 sequences are SGHVS and FQNEAQ. This CDR3 reads CASSPEVRGLNTEAFF. CDR3 coding DNA: TGTGCCAGCAGCCCAGAGGTTCGGGGTCTGAACACTGAAGCTTTCTTT.

This chain joins TRBV19 and TRBJ2-3, with 16 nucleotides matching TRBD2. V gave up 3 bases and J gave up 7 bases; unmatched junction bases: 4. Germline values: CDR1 LNHDA, CDR2 SQIVND (reference sequence). The CDR3 totals 16 residues. This CDR3 reads CASSIGTSGGANTQYF. The CDR3 bases are TGTGCCAGTAGTATCGGGACTAGCGGGGGGGCGAATACGCAGTATTTT.

V is TRBV6-2 or TRBV6-3 and J is TRBJ2-7; 7 positions match TRBD2. J was trimmed by 1 base and V by 6 bases; bases with no gene match: 3. CDR3 length equals 13 residues. Germline-derived CDR1 and CDR2 are MNHEY and SVGEGT. The CDR3 DNA sequence: TGTGCCAGCAGCCGCGGGGGTTCCTACGAGCAGTACTTC. Its translation is CASSRGGSYEQYF.

The chain links TRBV7-6 to TRBJ2-1; no definite D call. The CDR3 contains 14 residues. Germline V gene sequence: CDR1 SGHVS, CDR2 FNYEAQ. V shed 0 bases and J shed 7 bases, with 10 bases lying between them. Here the CDR3 reads CASSLAPRGNEQFF. Written as DNA, the CDR3 is TGTGCCAGCAGCTTAGCGCCTAGAGGAAATGAGCAGTTCTTC. The full variable domain, in which reference TRBV7-6 and TRBJ2-1 provide the parts outside the CDR3, is GAGVSQSPRYKVTKRGQDVALRCDPISGHVSLYWYRQALGQGPEFLTYFNYEAQQDKSGLPNDRFSAERPEGSISTLTIQRTEQRDSAMYRCASSLAPRGNEQFFGPGTRLTVL.

The chain has TRBV29-1 and TRBJ1-3, with 7 bases aligning to TRBD1. The CDR3 consists of 13 residues. The junction had 1 base not matched to a gene; V was cut back by 3 bases and J by 2 bases. Germline assignment: CDR1 SQVTM and CDR2 ANQGSEA. For the CDR3, the DNA is TGCAGCGTTGAGGACAGGACTGGAAACACCATATATTTT. Translation gives CSVEDRTGNTIYF.

The V and J genes are TRBV20-1 and TRBJ1-5, with TRBD1 as a possible D gene (6 bases). Looked up from germline, CDR1 is DFQATT and CDR2 is SNEGSKA (reference sequence). V was clipped by 3 bases and J by 3 bases, with 12 bases between them. The CDR3 consists of 14 residues. CDR3 sequence: CSASTDSNNQPQHF. In DNA form, the CDR3 reads TGCAGTGCTAGTACGGACAGTAACAATCAGCCCCAGCATTTT.

This clone has a single count. V usage is TRBV5-1 and J usage is TRBJ1-2; 7 positions agree with TRBD1. V shed 5 bases, J shed 1 base, and the junction held 11 bases outside the gene matches. This CDR3 is 16 amino acids long. From germline, CDR1 is SGHRS and CDR2 YFSETQ. The CDR3 DNA reads TGCGCCAGCAGGAATCAGCAAGGGGGCAGTAACTATGGCTACACCTTC. Its translation: CASRNQQGGSNYGYTF.

J is TRBJ2-7 and V is TRBV11-2, with D tentatively TRBD1 (6 bases). The CDR3 consists of 15 residues. The V gene lost 1 base and the J gene lost 0 bases, with 10 bases spanning the gap. Germline CDR1 is SGHAT and CDR2 is FQNNGV. The CDR3 loop reads CASSLARDNSYEQYF. Written as DNA, the CDR3 is TGTGCCAGCAGCTTAGCTCGGGACAACTCCTACGAGCAGTACTTC.

This clone was seen a handful of times. The genes are TRBV14 and TRBJ2-1; 7 nucleotides line up with TRBD2. The junction had 2 bases not matched to a gene; V was cut back by 4 bases and J by 5 bases. Germline V gives CDR1 SGHDN, CDR2 FVKESK. CDR3 length equals 13 residues. CDR3 protein: CASSPRGDNEQFF. CDR3 coding DNA: TGTGCCAGCAGCCCCCGGGGGGACAATGAGCAGTTCTTC.

This chain joins TRBV18 and TRBJ2-4, with a tentative D call TRBD1 (5 bases). The ends were cut back, 3 bases at V and 2 bases at J, with 14 bases in the middle. In germline, CDR1 is KGHSH, CDR2 LQKENI. This CDR3 is built from 16 residues. Written as DNA, the CDR3 is TGTGCCAGCTCACCGCCGATCGCAGGGTCCAAAAACATTCAGTACTTC. Protein: CASSPPIAGSKNIQYF.

The chain combines TRBV5-5 with TRBJ2-3; TRBD1 matches 8 bases. CDR1 is SGHKS and CDR2 is YYEKEE in the germline V gene (reference sequence). The trim removed 1 base at V and 5 bases at J, leaving 6 bases unmatched. The CDR3 spans 15 residues. The CDR3 spells CASSLWQGAVDTQYF. In nucleotides, the CDR3 is TGTGCCAGCAGCTTGTGGCAGGGGGCGGTAGATACGCAGTATTTT.

The V gene is TRBV27, the J gene TRBJ2-1; perhaps TRBD2 as D (6 bases). V lost 8 bases and J 4 bases, leaving 15 bases between the germline ends. Germline V lookup: CDR1 MNHEY, CDR2 SMNVEV (reference sequence). There are 14 residues in the CDR3. CDR3 nucleotide sequence: TGTGCCAGCGGCGCCGGGACTGGGTACAATGAGCAGTTCTTC. It is translated as CASGAGTGYNEQFF.